This T cell receptor beta chain was documented in a study of long-term antiretroviral therapy in people with HIV. Study observations and caveats: ART adherence, viral resistance and therapy changes were undocumented. Diversity increased after ART yet remained lower than in transplant donor controls.

Concerning this clone itself: Its antigen is not identified.

None of the participants with HIV were treated outside the United States. Every specimen held between about 1-10 million cryopreserved PBMC. These were thawed and washed before DNA extraction. The CDR3 covers 15 residues. Trimming cost V 2 bases and J 2 bases; bases outside gene matches: 3. CDR1 is KGHSH, CDR2 LQKENI, per germline. Version v3.0 of the immunoSEQ assay ran at survey level. Generated by immunoSEQ multiplex PCR, the TCRdb table keeps only in-frame clones and is missing some. The profile shows approximately 30,000 clones, approximately 86% of them singletons. The rearrangement joins TRBV18 to TRBJ2-7, with 10 bases aligning to TRBD1. The sample here was unsorted PBMCs, taken 3 years after starting antiretroviral therapy. The receptor's source is a man aged 35-49 years with HIV. This CDR3 is CASSPGTGDPYEQYF. In nucleotides, the CDR3 is TGTGCCAGCTCACCAGGGACAGGGGACCCCTACGAGCAGTACTTC.